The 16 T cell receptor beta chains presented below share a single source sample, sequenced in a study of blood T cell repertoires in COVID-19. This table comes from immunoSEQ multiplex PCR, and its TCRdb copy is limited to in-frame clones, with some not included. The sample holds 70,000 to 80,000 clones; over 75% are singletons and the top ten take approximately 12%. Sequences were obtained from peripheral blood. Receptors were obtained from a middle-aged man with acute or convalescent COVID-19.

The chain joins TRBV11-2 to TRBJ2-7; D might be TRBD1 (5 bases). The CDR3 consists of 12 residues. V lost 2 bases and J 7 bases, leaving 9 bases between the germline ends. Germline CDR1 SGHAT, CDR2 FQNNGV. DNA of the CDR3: TGTGCCAGCAGCTTATCAGGGCGGGAGCAGTACTTC. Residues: CASSLSGREQYF.

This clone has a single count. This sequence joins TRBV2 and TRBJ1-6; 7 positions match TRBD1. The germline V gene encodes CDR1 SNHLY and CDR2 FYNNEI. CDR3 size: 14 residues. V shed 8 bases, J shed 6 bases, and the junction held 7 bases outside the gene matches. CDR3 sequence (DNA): TGTGCCAGCGGCCGGGACAGACCTAATTCACCCCTCCACTTT. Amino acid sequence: CASGRDRPNSPLHF.

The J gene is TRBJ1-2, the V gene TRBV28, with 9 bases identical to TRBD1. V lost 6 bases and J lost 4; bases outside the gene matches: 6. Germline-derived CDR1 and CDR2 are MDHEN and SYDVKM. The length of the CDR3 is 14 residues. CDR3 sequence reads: CASRTLTGGYGYTF. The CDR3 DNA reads TGTGCCAGCAGGACTTTGACAGGGGGCTATGGCTACACCTTC.

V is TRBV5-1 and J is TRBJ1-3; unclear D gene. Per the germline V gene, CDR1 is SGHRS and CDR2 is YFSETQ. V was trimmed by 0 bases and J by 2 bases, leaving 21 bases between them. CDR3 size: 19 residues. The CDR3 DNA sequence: TGCGCCAGCAGCTTGGGTCTCTTCCCTCCAGGCTCCGCTGGAAACACCATATATTTT. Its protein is CASSLGLFPPGSAGNTIYF.

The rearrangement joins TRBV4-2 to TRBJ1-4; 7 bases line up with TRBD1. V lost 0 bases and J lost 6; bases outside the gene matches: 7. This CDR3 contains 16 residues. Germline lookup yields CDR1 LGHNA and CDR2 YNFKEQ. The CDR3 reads CASSQDLLTGDEKLFF. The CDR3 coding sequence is TGTGCCAGCAGCCAAGATCTTCTAACAGGGGATGAAAAACTGTTTTTT.

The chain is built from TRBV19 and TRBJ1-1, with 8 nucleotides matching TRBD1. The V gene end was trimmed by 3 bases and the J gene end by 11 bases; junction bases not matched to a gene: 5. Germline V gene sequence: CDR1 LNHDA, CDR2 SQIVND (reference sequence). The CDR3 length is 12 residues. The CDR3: CASSIQQGVAFF. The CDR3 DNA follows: TGTGCCAGTAGTATTCAACAGGGGGTGGCTTTCTTT. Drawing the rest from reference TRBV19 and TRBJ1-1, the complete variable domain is DGGITQSPKYLFRKEGQNVTLSCEQNLNHDAMYWYRQDPGQGLRLIYYSQIVNDFQKGDIAEGYSVSREKKESFPLTVTSAQKNPTAFYLCASSIQQGVAFFGQGTRLTVV.

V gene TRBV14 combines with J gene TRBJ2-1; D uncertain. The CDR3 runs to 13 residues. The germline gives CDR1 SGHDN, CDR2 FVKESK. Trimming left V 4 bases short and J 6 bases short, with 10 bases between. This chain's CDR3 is CASSRQLSNEQFF. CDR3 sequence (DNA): TGTGCCAGCAGCCGCCAACTGAGCAATGAGCAGTTCTTC. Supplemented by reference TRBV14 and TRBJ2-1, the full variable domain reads EAGVTQFPSHSVIEKGQTVTLRCDPISGHDNLYWYRRVMGKEIKFLLHFVKESKQDESGMPNNRFLAERTGGTYSTLKVQPAELEDSGVYFCASSRQLSNEQFFGPGTRLTVL.

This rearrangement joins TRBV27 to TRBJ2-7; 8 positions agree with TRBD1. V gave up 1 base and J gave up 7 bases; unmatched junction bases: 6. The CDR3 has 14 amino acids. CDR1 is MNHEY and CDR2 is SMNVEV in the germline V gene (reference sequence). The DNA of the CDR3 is TGTGCCAGCAGTTTATACAGGGGGGAGGATGAGCAGTACTTC. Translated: CASSLYRGEDEQYF.

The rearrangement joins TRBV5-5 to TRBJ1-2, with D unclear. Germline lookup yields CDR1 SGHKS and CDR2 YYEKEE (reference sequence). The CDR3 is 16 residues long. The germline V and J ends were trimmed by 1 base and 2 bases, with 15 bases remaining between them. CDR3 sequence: CASSLSAGTGNYGYTF. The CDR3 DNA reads TGTGCCAGCAGCTTGTCGGCGGGCACCGGCAACTATGGCTACACCTTC.

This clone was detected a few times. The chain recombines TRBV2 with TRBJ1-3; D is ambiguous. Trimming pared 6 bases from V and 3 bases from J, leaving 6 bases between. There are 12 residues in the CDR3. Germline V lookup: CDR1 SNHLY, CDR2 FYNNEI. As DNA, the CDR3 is TGTGCCAGCAGCCCACTTGGAAACACCATATATTTT. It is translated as CASSPLGNTIYF.

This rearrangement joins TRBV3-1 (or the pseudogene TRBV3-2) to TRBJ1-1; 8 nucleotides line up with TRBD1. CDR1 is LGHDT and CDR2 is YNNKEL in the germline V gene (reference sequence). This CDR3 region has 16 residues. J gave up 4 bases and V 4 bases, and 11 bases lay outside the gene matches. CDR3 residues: CASSPGQGKGVTEAFF. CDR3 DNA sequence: TGTGCCAGCAGCCCCGGACAGGGCAAGGGGGTCACTGAAGCTTTCTTT.

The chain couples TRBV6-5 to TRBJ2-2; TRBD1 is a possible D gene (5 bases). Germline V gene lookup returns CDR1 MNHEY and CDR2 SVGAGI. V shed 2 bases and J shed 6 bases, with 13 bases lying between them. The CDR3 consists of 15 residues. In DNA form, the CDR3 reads TGTGCCAGCAGTTACCAAAACAGACAGCCCGGGGAGCTGTTTTTT. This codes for CASSYQNRQPGELFF.

Here the CDR3 reads CASSIADTQYF. In DNA, the CDR3 is TGTGCCAGCAGCATAGCGGATACGCAGTATTTT. The chain couples TRBV7-3 to TRBJ2-3; a weak D match, TRBD2 (5 bases). V was trimmed by 5 bases and J by 6 bases, leaving 6 bases between them. This CDR3 is 11 amino acids long. CDR1 SGHTA and CDR2 FQGTGA come from the germline V gene. Variable domain in full (rest from reference TRBV7-3 and TRBJ2-3): GAGVSQTPSNKVTEKGKYVELRCDPISGHTALYWYRQSLGQGPEFLIYFQGTGAADDSGLPNDRFFAVRPEGSVSTLKIQRTERGDSAVYLCASSIADTQYFGPGTRLTVL.

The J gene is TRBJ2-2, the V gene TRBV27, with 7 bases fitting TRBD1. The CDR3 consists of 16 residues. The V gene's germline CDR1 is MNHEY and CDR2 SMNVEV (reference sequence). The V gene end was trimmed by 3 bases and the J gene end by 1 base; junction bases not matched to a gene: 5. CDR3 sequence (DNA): TGTGCCAGCAGTTTTATAAGGGGGCAGAACACCGGGGAGCTGTTTTTT. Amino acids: CASSFIRGQNTGELFF.

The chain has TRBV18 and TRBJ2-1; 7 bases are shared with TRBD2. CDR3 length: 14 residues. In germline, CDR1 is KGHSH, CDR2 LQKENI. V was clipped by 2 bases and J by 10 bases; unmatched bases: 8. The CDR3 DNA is TGTGCCAGCTCACCATTGTACGGGCGGGAGGAGCAGTTCTTC. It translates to CASSPLYGREEQFF.

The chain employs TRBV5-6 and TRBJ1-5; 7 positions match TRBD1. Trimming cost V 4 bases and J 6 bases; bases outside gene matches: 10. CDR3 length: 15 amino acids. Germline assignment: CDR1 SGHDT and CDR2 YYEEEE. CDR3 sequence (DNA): TGTGCCAGCAGCCAACAGGGGTACGTGGGTCAGCCCCAGCATTTT. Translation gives CASSQQGYVGQPQHF.